The 17 T cell receptor beta chains below were found in one sample sequenced in a study of regulatory T cells in long-lasting Graves disease. Time point given: persistent/refractory GD, antithyroid drugs over 5 years with positive TRAb. The TCR library was made from RNA that had been extracted from PBMCs in TRIzol. Arm-PCR of CDR3 regions and iRepertoire HTBI primers were used to build TCR beta libraries. TCRdb recomputed calls from the multiplex PCR reads with MiXCR, one row per CDR3 protein. This repertoire shows approximately 690,000 distinct CDR3 sequences, about 30% found once; its top ten account for roughly 40%. The material sequenced was peripheral blood mononuclear cells (PBMCs), taken when the disease was refractory, from a patient treated with antithyroid drugs. The origin of the receptors is a female donor with Graves disease.

The table lists this clonotype with a few counts. The chain employs TRBV3-1 and TRBJ1-2; D remains unclear. The CDR3 has 14 residues. Trimming shortened V by 2 bases and J by 7 bases, and 14 bases separated the two germline ends. CDR1 is LGHDT, CDR2 YNNKEL, per germline (reference sequence). The CDR3 sequence: CASSQRGSYFGYTF. The CDR3 region has the DNA TGTGCCAGCAGCCAAAGAGGGTCCTACTTTGGCTACACCTTC.

The V gene is TRBV6-1, the J gene TRBJ1-2; D not certain. V was clipped by 8 bases and J by 6 bases, with 16 bases between them. Germline assignment: CDR1 MNHNS and CDR2 SASEGT. The CDR3 is 13 amino acids. Written as DNA, the CDR3 is TGTGCCAGCTATCGTTCATCGAGGGATGGCTACACCTTC. Its protein product is CASYRSSRDGYTF.

This clonotype was detected a few times. CDR3 sequence (DNA): TGTGCCAGCACCCCCGGACTTCGTCAGCCCTACGAGCAGTACTTC. Translating it yields CASTPGLRQPYEQYF. This chain connects TRBV12-3 or TRBV12-4 to TRBJ2-7; a weak D match, TRBD2 (5 bases). Trimming cost V 7 bases and J 2 bases, with 18 bases left between them. The CDR3 is 15 residues long.

The rearrangement joins TRBV29-1 to TRBJ1-2; 9 bases match TRBD1. Looked up from germline, CDR1 is SQVTM and CDR2 is ANQGSEA. V was pared by 4 bases and J by 5 bases, with 5 bases of the junction left unmatched. This CDR3 spans 13 amino acids. Written as DNA, the CDR3 is TGCAGCGTTGGCGGGACAGGGAGGTATGGCTACACCTTC. Encoded protein: CSVGGTGRYGYTF.

This clonotype was counted only a few times. The chain employs TRBV18 and TRBJ2-5; D could derive from TRBD1 or TRBD2 (5 bases each). V was clipped by 3 bases and J by 1 base, with 12 bases between them. The germline CDR1 and CDR2 sequences are KGHSH and LQKENI. The CDR3 has 15 residues. The chain's CDR3 is CASSPTWGIQETQYF. Here the CDR3 DNA reads TGTGCCAGCTCACCTACGTGGGGGATCCAAGAGACCCAGTACTTC.

The rearrangement joins TRBV6-1 to TRBJ2-7; TRBD2 matches at 9 bases. The J segment lost 4 bases and the V segment lost 7 bases, leaving 5 bases of the junction unmatched. This CDR3 region has 13 residues. Germline assignment: CDR1 MNHNS and CDR2 SASEGT. The chain's CDR3 is CASKPREGYEQYF. CDR3 in DNA: TGTGCCAGCAAACCGCGGGAGGGGTACGAGCAGTACTTC.

As regards this clonotype: A read error may explain this, as a much larger clone is one base away. The V gene is TRBV12-3 or TRBV12-4, the J gene TRBJ2-7; D remains unclear. The CDR3 has 12 amino acids. CDR3 sequence reads: CASRESSHEQYF. DNA for the CDR3: TGTGCCAGCAGGGAAAGCTCCCACGAGCAGTACTTC.

There are a few counts of this clonotype. V and J are TRBV12-3 or TRBV12-4 and TRBJ1-6, with 9 bases aligning to TRBD1. This CDR3 contains 16 residues. Trimming cost V 2 bases and J 6 bases; bases outside gene matches: 5. The CDR3 DNA follows: TGTGCCAGCAGTTTACGGGTGGGACAGGGTAATTCACCCCTCCACTTT. Its protein product is CASSLRVGQGNSPLHF.

This clonotype was counted between two and nine times. The chain carries TRBV20-1 and TRBJ1-1, with D possibly being TRBD1 (6 bases). V shed 3 bases and J shed 0 bases, with 11 bases lying between them. The CDR3 spans 14 residues. The germline CDR1 and CDR2 sequences are DFQATT and SNEGSKA (reference sequence). CDR3 residues: CSASSQGLNTEAFF. The CDR3 DNA is TGCAGTGCTAGTAGCCAGGGGCTGAACACTGAAGCTTTCTTT.

This clonotype appeared a few times. The chain recombines TRBV7-6 with TRBJ1-1, with D unresolved. The CDR3 is 15 residues long. CDR1 is SGHVS, CDR2 FNYEAQ, per germline. V lost 1 base to trimming and J lost 1 base, with 10 bases between them. CDR3: CASSLGGPENTEAFF. CDR3 coding DNA: TGTGCCAGCAGCTTAGGGGGTCCGGAGAACACTGAAGCTTTCTTT.

This chain uses TRBV10-1 with TRBJ2-3, with TRBD2 matching over 15 bases. This CDR3 spans 20 amino acids. J was trimmed by 0 bases and V by 3 bases; bases with no gene match: 10. Germline values: CDR1 WNHNN, CDR2 SYGVQD (reference sequence). The CDR3 sequence is CASSDQRTSGRAASTDTQYF. CDR3 DNA: TGCGCCAGCAGTGATCAGAGGACTAGCGGGAGGGCCGCTAGCACAGATACGCAGTATTTT.

This clonotype was found a few times. The chain is built from TRBV10-3 and TRBJ1-2; TRBD1 might be the D (6 bases). The V end was cut by 6 bases, the J end by 4 bases, with 12 bases between. The CDR3 has 13 amino acids. Germline V gene sequence: CDR1 ENHRY, CDR2 SYGVKD. CDR3 region: CAIRPTGSYGYTF. In DNA, the CDR3 is TGTGCCATCAGGCCTACAGGGTCCTATGGCTACACCTTC.

Only a few counts were recorded for this clonotype. V and J are TRBV7-9 and TRBJ1-1, with D unclear. CDR3 length: 15 residues. Trimming left V 5 bases short and J 0 bases short, with 13 bases between. The V gene's germline CDR1 is SEHNR and CDR2 FQNEAQ (reference sequence). CDR3 bases: TGTGCCAGCAGCCCAAGGCCCGAGATGAACACTGAAGCTTTCTTT. Amino acid sequence: CASSPRPEMNTEAFF.

This clonotype was seen more than once but under ten times. This chain connects TRBV9 to TRBJ2-7, with TRBD2 matching over 11 bases. Germline V gives CDR1 SGDLS, CDR2 YYNGEE. The CDR3 runs 16 residues. V dropped 4 bases and J dropped 5; count of bases not matched to a gene: 11. CDR3 bases: TGTGCCAGCAGCCCTCTAGCGGGAGGAAGTAGGGACGAGCAGTACTTC. This sequence encodes CASSPLAGGSRDEQYF.

This clonotype was observed once. The chain couples TRBV3-1 to TRBJ2-5, with 14 nucleotides matching TRBD2. The trim removed 1 base at V and 4 bases at J, leaving 5 bases unmatched. From germline, CDR1 is LGHDT and CDR2 YNNKEL (reference sequence). CDR3 size: 17 residues. In DNA, the CDR3 is TGTGCCAGCAGCCAAGGAGGAGGACTAGCGGGAGGAGAGACCCAGTACTTC. This codes for CASSQGGGLAGGETQYF.

The chain employs TRBV28 and TRBJ1-5; TRBD1 is a possible D gene (5 bases). Looked up from germline, CDR1 is MDHEN and CDR2 is SYDVKM. The V end was cut by 1 base, the J end by 3 bases, with 10 bases between. This CDR3 has 15 residues. Here the CDR3 reads CASSLSAGINQPQHF. The CDR3 nucleotides read TGTGCCAGCAGTTTATCTGCAGGGATCAATCAGCCCCAGCATTTT. Complete variable domain (other parts from reference TRBV28 and TRBJ1-5): DVKVTQSSRYLVKRTGEKVFLECVQDMDHENMFWYRQDPGLGLRLIYFSYDVKMKEKGDIPEGYSVSREKKERFSLILESASTNQTSMYLCASSLSAGINQPQHFGDGTRLSIL.

This clonotype was counted ten times or more. This rearrangement joins TRBV12-3 or TRBV12-4 to TRBJ2-5, with unresolved D. The CDR3 has 15 amino acids. Trimming took off 5 bases at V and 2 bases at J, with 15 bases between the two ends. The CDR3 sequence is CASSPETKRQETQYF. In DNA, the CDR3 is TGTGCCAGCAGTCCCGAAACGAAGAGGCAAGAGACCCAGTACTTC.